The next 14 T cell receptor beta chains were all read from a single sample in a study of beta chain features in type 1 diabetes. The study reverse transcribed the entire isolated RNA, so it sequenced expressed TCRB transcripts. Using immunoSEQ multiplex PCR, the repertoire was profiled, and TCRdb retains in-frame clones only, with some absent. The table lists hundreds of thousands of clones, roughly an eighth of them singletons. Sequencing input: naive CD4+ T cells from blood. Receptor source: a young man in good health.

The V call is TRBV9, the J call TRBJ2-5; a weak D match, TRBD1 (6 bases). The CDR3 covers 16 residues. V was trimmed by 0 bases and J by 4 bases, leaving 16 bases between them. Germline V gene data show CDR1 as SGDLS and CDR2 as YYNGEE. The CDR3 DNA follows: TGTGCCAGCAGCGTAGGGGGGAACAGGGTGGCAGAGACCCAGTACTTC. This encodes CASSVGGNRVAETQYF.

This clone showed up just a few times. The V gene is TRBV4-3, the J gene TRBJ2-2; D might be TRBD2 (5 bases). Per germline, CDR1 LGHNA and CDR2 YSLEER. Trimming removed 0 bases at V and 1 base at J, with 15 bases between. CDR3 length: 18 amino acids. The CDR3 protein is CASSQDLGRAQNTGELFF. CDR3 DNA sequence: TGCGCCAGCAGCCAAGATCTCGGGCGGGCGCAGAACACCGGGGAGCTGTTTTTT.

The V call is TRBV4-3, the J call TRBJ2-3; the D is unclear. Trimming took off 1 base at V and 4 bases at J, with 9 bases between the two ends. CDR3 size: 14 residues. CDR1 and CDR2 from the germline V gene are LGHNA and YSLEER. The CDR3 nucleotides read TGCGCCAGCAGCCAAGTCCCCTCCGCAGATACGCAGTATTTT. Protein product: CASSQVPSADTQYF.

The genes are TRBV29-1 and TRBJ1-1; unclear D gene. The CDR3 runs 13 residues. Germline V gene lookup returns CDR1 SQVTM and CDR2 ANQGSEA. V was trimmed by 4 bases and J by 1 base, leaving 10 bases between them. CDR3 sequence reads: CSVAGLGNTEAFF. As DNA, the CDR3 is TGCAGCGTTGCTGGACTTGGGAACACTGAAGCTTTCTTT. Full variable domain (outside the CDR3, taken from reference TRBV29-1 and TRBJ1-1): SAVISQKPSRDICQRGTSLTIQCQVDSQVTMMFWYRQQPGQSLTLIATANQGSEATYESGFVIDKFPISRPNLTFSTLTVSNMSPEDSSIYLCSVAGLGNTEAFFGQGTRLTVV.

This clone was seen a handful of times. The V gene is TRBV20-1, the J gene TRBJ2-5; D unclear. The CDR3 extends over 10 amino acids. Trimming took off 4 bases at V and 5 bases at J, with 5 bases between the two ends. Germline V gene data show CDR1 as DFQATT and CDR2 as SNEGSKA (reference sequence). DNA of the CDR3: TGCAGTGCTATTGAGGAGACCCAGTACTTC. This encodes CSAIEETQYF.

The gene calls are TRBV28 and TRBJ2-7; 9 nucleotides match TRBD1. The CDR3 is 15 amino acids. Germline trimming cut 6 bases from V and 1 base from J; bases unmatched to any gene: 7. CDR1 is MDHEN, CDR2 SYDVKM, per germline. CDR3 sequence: CASSRTGVTSYEQYF. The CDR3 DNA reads TGTGCCAGCAGCCGGACAGGGGTTACTTCCTACGAGCAGTACTTC.

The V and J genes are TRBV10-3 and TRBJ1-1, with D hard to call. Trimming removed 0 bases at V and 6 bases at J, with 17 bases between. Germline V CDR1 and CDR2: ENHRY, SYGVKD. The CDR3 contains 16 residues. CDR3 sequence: CAISESSLEPSAEAFF. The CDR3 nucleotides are TGTGCCATCAGTGAGTCAAGTTTGGAGCCGAGCGCTGAAGCTTTCTTT.

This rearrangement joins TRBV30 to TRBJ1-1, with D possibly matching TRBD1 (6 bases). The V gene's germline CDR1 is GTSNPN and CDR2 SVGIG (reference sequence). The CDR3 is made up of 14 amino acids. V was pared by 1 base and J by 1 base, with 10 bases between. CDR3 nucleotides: TGTGCCTGGAGTGGCGACAGGACGAACACTGAAGCTTTCTTT. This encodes CAWSGDRTNTEAFF.

The CDR3 nucleotides read TGTGCCAGCAGCTTAGCCATCCAAGAGACCCAGTACTTC. This codes for CASSLAIQETQYF. The chain uses TRBV7-6 and TRBJ2-5; no firm D call. Germline CDR1 and CDR2: SGHVS and FNYEAQ. The CDR3 has 13 residues. Trimming shortened V by 0 bases and J by 1 base, and 3 bases separated the two germline ends.

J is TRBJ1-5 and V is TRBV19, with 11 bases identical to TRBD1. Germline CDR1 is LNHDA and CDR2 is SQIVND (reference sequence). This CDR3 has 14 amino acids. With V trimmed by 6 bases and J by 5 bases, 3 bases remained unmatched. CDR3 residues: CASSGTGGHQPQHF. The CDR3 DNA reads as TGTGCCAGTAGCGGGACAGGGGGTCATCAGCCCCAGCATTTT.

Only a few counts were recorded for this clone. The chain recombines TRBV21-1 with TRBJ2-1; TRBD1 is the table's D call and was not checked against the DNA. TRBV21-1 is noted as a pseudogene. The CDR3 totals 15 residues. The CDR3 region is CASSKWGRLVSEQFF. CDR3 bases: TGTGCCAGCAGCAAATGGGGGCGACTTGTCAGTGAGCAGTTCTTC.

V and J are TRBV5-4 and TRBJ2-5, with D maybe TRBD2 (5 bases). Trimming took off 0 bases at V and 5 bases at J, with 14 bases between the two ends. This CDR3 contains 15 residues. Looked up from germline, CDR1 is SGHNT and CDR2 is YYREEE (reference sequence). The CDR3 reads CASSLERTDRETQYF. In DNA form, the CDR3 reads TGTGCCAGCAGCTTGGAAAGGACTGATCGGGAGACCCAGTACTTC.

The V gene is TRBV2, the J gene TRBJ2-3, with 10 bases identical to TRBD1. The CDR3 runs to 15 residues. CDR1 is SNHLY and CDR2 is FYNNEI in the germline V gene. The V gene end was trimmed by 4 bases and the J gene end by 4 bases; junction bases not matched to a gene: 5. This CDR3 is CASSGGQGRPDTQYF. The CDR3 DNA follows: TGTGCCAGCAGTGGGGGACAGGGGAGGCCAGATACGCAGTATTTT.

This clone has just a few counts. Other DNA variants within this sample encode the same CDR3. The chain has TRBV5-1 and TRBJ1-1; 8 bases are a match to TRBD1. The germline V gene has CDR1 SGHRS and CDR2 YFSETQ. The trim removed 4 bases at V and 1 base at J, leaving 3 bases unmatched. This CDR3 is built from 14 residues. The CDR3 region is CASSLGQANTEAFF. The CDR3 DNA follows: TGCGCCAGCAGCCTGGGACAGGCGAACACTGAAGCTTTCTTT.